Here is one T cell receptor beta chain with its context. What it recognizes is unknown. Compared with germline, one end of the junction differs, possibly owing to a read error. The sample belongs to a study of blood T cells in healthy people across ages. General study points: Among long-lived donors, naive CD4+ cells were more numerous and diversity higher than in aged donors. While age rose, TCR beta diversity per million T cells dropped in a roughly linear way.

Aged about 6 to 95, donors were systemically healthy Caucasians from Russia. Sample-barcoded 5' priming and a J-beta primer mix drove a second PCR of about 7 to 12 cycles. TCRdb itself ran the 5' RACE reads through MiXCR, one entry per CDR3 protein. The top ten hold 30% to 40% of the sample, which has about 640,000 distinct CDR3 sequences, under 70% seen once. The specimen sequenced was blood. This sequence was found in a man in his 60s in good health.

The CDR3 DNA reads as TGCAGCGCTAGAGACTATGAAAAACTGTTTTTT. Its protein is CSARDYEKLFF. J is TRBJ1-4 and V is TRBV20-1, with D unresolved. CDR3 length: 11 amino acids. Germline values: CDR1 DFQATT, CDR2 SNEGSKA (reference sequence).